The source of this T cell receptor (beta chain) is a study of CXCR3-negative and CXCR3-positive naive CD8 T cells. The CDR3 has 17 amino acids. Germline lookup yields CDR1 KGHSH and CDR2 LQKENI. Carrying UMI labels, the TRB cDNA libraries were prepared through 5' RACE. TCRdb reprocessed the 5' RACE reads, with one entry per CDR3 protein and no DNA. The sample table sets out about 130,000 distinct CDR3 sequences. The TCR comes from a human donor in good health. Some clones in this sample may be carry-over from other donors' samples. The sequencing input was naive CXCR3- CD8+ T cells from blood. Subset meaning: CD45RO-CCR7+CD27+CD95- naive CD8+ T cells lacking CXCR3 (TNR3-). The V call is TRBV18, the J call TRBJ2-1; without DNA, the TCRdb call of TRBD1 cannot be checked. CDR3 in amino acids: CASSPTGQTSSYNEQFF. The full variable domain, in which reference TRBV18 and TRBJ2-1 provide the parts outside the CDR3, is NAGVMQNPRHLVRRRGQEARLRCSPMKGHSHVYWYRQLPEEGLKFMVYLQKENIIDESGMPKERFSAEFPKEGPSILRIQQVVRGDSAAYFCASSPTGQTSSYNEQFFGPGTRLTVL.